Listed below are T cell receptor beta chains from one sample, sequenced in a study of T cell repertoires in cytomegalovirus infection. TCRdb redid the calling of the reads with MiXCR, one entry per CDR3 protein. This table has roughly 800,000 distinct CDR3 sequences, 29% appearing once. No antigen is known for these receptors. Sequencing used cultured CD8+ T cells from PBMCs, obtained from culture after CMV antigen stimulation. These receptors originate from a human donor in good health (CMV status not recorded). Some clones in this sample may be carry-over from other donors' samples. The CDR3 runs from the conserved cysteine through the conserved F or W. The order of the fields is V gene, J gene, D gene, clone size, CDR3 DNA, CDR3 protein. The D gene is left open where the match is weak. Some rows mark clone size as missing; the rest say once, few, many or name a class of expanded clone.

>TRBV6-2/TRBV6-3|TRBJ1-1|-|-
TGTGCCAGCCGGGAGAGGGGCACTGAAGCTTTCTTT
CASRERGTEAFF
>TRBV20-1|TRBJ2-1|TRBD1|-
TGCAGTGCTCCCGGGACAGGGGGCTCTGATGAGCAGTTCTTC
CSAPGTGGSDEQFF
>TRBV7-9|TRBJ1-5|TRBD1|few
TGTGCCAGCAGCTTAGAAGGACAGGGGTTGAACAATCAGCCCCAGCATTTT
CASSLEGQGLNNQPQHF
>TRBV12-3/TRBV12-4|TRBJ2-1|TRBD2|few
TGTGCCAGCAGCCAGACTAGCGGGGGGGGAGAGCAGTTCTTC
CASSQTSGGGEQFF
>TRBV7-9|TRBJ2-7|-|once
TGTGCCAGCAGCGGTGAGGGGTACTCCTACGAGCAGTACTTC
CASSGEGYSYEQYF
>TRBV14|TRBJ2-3|-|-
TGTGCCAGCAGCCAAAGCTCCCTATGGGATACGCAGTATTTT
CASSQSSLWDTQYF
>TRBV7-2|TRBJ2-7|-|-
TGTGCCAGCAGCTCTACTAGATCCGAGCAGTACTTC
CASSSTRSEQYF
>TRBV13|TRBJ2-5|-|-
TGTGCCAGCAGCCCCCGAGTAGCGGACACCAGGGAGACCCAGTACTTC
CASSPRVADTRETQYF
>TRBV5-1|TRBJ1-1|-|once
TGCGCCAGCAGCTTGGGAAGGCAGCACACTGAAGCTTTCTTT
CASSLGRQHTEAFF
>TRBV3-1|TRBJ2-7|TRBD2|-
TGTGCCAGCAGCCAAGACCCGGGGGGCTCCTACGAGCAGTACTTC
CASSQDPGGSYEQYF
>TRBV5-5|TRBJ1-6|-|-
TGTGCCAGCAGCTTGTTTGTGGATTCACCCCTCCACTTT
CASSLFVDSPLHF